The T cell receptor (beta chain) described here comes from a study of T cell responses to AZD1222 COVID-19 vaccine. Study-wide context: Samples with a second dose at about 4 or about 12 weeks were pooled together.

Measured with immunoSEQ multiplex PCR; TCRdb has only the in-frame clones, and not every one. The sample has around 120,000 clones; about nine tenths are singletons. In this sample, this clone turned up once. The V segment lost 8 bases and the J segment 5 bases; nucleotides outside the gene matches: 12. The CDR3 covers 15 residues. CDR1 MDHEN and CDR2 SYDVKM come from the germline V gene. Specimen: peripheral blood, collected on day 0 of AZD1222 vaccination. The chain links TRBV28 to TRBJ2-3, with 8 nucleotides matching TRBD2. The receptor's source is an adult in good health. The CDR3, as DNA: TGTGCCAGCGGACCGCGGGGGGTTCTTGGAGATACGCAGTATTTT. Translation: CASGPRGVLGDTQYF.